Listed below are T cell receptor beta chains from one sample, sequenced in a study of vaccination and CD4 T cells after COVID-19. Antigens of these TCRs are unknown. TCRdb called the PCR reads again in MiXCR, with one record for every CDR3 protein. Here the sample spans approximately 13,000 distinct CDR3 sequences, around 27% being singletons. This sample comprised CD4+ T cells from blood, cultured in vitro, obtained before SARS-CoV-2 vaccination. The receptors originated from a human donor who received a COVID-19 vaccine. The CDR3 runs from the conserved cysteine through the conserved F or W. Each record gives: clone size, D gene, J gene, V gene, CDR3 protein, CDR3 DNA. D genes are given only for firm matches. Some rows have no size entry. The others give once, few or many, or a class for an expanded clone.

>-|-|TRBJ1-4|TRBV10-3
CAISELGGTNEKLFF
TGTGCCATCAGTGAGTTAGGGGGGACTAATGAAAAACTGTTTTTT
>-|-|TRBJ2-7|TRBV27
CASSFRTGYEQYF
TGTGCCAGCAGTTTTCGAACAGGGTATGAGCAGTACTTC
>-|-|TRBJ1-5|TRBV3-1
CASSLSPPQPQHF
TGTGCCAGCAGCCTGTCGCCGCCGCAGCCCCAGCATTTT
>-|-|TRBJ1-3|TRBV10-1
CASSYGMGLDNTIYF
TGCGCCAGCAGCTATGGGATGGGACTCGACAACACCATATATTTT
>once|TRBD2|TRBJ2-3|TRBV5-1
CASSLLAGALTDTQYF
TGCGCCAGCAGCTTATTAGCGGGGGCGCTCACAGATACGCAGTATTTT
>-|-|TRBJ1-1|TRBV10-3
CATEIQGGTEAFF
TGTGCCACCGAGATACAGGGTGGAACTGAAGCTTTCTTT
>few|TRBD1|TRBJ2-1|TRBV24-1
CATSDRGQYNEQFF
TGTGCCACCAGTGATAGGGGACAGTACAATGAGCAGTTCTTC
>few|-|TRBJ1-2|TRBV9
CASSVGQRYGYTF
TGTGCCAGCAGCGTAGGACAGCGCTATGGCTACACCTTC
>-|-|TRBJ2-6|TRBV24-1
CATSDFSLSGANVLTF
TGTGCCACCAGTGATTTTTCGCTTTCTGGGGCCAACGTCCTGACTTTC
>-|-|TRBJ1-2|TRBV4-2
CASSQVLSGYTF
TGTGCCAGCAGCCAAGTCCTGAGTGGCTACACCTTC
>few|-|TRBJ1-5|TRBV20-1
CSATTFMGPGGGQPQHF
TGCAGTGCCACGACCTTTATGGGACCGGGAGGAGGTCAGCCCCAGCATTTT
>few|TRBD2|TRBJ2-5|TRBV7-2
CASSPRSGEETQYF
TGTGCCAGCAGCCCGAGAAGCGGGGAGGAGACCCAGTACTTC
>-|TRBD2|TRBJ2-2|TRBV27
CASSGGIGGELFF
TGTGCCAGCAGCGGGGGGATCGGCGGGGAGCTGTTTTTT
>-|-|TRBJ2-2|TRBV30
CAWSVGGNTGELFF
TGTGCCTGGAGTGTCGGCGGCAACACCGGGGAGCTGTTTTTT
>-|TRBD2|TRBJ2-1|TRBV30
CAWSETAGGLGEQFF
TGTGCCTGGAGTGAAACAGCGGGGGGGCTAGGAGAGCAGTTCTTC
>-|TRBD1|TRBJ1-2|TRBV5-6
CASSWTGTLNYGYTF
TGTGCCAGCAGCTGGACAGGGACCCTTAACTATGGCTACACCTTC
>-|-|TRBJ1-4|TRBV6-2/TRBV6-3
CASSDRRDNEKLFF
TGTGCCAGCAGCGACAGAAGGGATAATGAAAAACTGTTTTTT
>-|TRBD1|TRBJ2-5|TRBV2
CASSEDDGQGWTRETQYF
TGTGCCAGCAGTGAAGACGATGGACAGGGGTGGACCCGGGAGACCCAGTACTTC
>-|TRBD1|TRBJ1-2|TRBV12-5
CASGLVRGGKGYTF
TGTGCTAGTGGTTTGGTACGAGGGGGCAAAGGCTACACCTTC
>few|-|TRBJ1-2|TRBV6-4
CASSDSWGTFNGYTF
TGTGCCAGCAGTGACTCTTGGGGGACCTTCAATGGCTACACCTTC
>-|-|TRBJ1-3|TRBV7-9
CASSSWDGDSGNTIYF
TGTGCCAGCAGCTCCTGGGACGGTGACTCTGGAAACACCATATATTTT
>-|-|TRBJ2-7|TRBV4-1
CASSQEQLASYEQYF
TGCGCCAGCAGCCAAGAACAACTAGCTAGCTACGAGCAGTACTTC
>-|TRBD2|TRBJ2-5|TRBV6-2/TRBV6-3
CASKSGGASVDQYF
TGTGCCAGCAAGTCGGGGGGGGCCTCCGTTGACCAGTACTTC
>few|-|TRBJ2-7|TRBV29-1
CSVETGVTDGTYEQYF
TGCAGCGTTGAAACAGGCGTAACGGACGGTACCTACGAGCAGTACTTC
>few|-|TRBJ2-1|TRBV19
CASSKGPISYNEQFF
TGTGCCAGTAGTAAAGGACCGATCTCCTACAATGAGCAGTTCTTC
>-|-|TRBJ2-5|TRBV7-9
CASSPRDFNLGTQYF
TGTGCCAGCAGCCCCCGGGACTTCAACCTAGGGACCCAGTACTTC
>-|TRBD2|TRBJ2-3|TRBV19
CATGKRGPAADTQYF
TGTGCCACCGGCAAGCGGGGCCCAGCTGCAGATACGCAGTATTTT
>-|-|TRBJ2-5|TRBV15
CATGRDRSTVGGTQYF
TGTGCCACCGGCAGAGATCGCTCGACAGTCGGCGGGACCCAGTACTTC
>-|-|TRBJ1-1|TRBV4-2
CASSQENTENTEAFF
TGTGCCAGCAGCCAAGAAAACACGGAGAACACTGAAGCTTTCTTT
>-|-|TRBJ1-3|TRBV30
CAWSGASMDSGKSSLSGNTIYF
TGTGCCTGGAGTGGGGCTTCCATGGACTCAGGGAAAAGTAGCCTCTCTGGAAACACCATATATTTT
>few|-|TRBJ1-5|TRBV19
CASSLRQTNQPQHF
TGTGCCAGTAGTCTCCGACAGACTAATCAGCCCCAGCATTTT
>few|-|TRBJ2-1|TRBV12-3/TRBV12-4
CASSFYNREEEQFF
TGTGCCAGCAGTTTTTATAACAGGGAGGAAGAGCAGTTCTTC
>few|-|TRBJ1-6|TRBV6-5
CASSYSLIQGHNSPLHF
TGTGCCAGCAGTTACTCCCTGATACAAGGTCATAATTCACCCCTCCACTTT
>-|TRBD2|TRBJ2-1|TRBV20-1
CSARELAGNEQFF
TGCAGTGCTAGAGAACTAGCGGGCAATGAGCAGTTCTTC
>-|TRBD1|TRBJ2-7|TRBV20-1
CSASVQGDLYEQYF
TGCAGTGCTAGTGTCCAGGGGGATTTATACGAGCAGTACTTC
>few|-|TRBJ1-1|TRBV24-1
CATSDSSVGMNTEAFF
TGTGCCACCAGTGATTCAAGTGTTGGTATGAACACTGAAGCTTTCTTT
>-|-|TRBJ2-1|TRBV19
CASSIPAGTSYNEQFF
TGTGCCAGTAGTATCCCGGCAGGTACCTCCTACAATGAGCAGTTCTTC
>-|-|TRBJ2-1|TRBV27
CASSLSWELYNEQFF
TGTGCCAGCAGTTTATCGTGGGAACTCTACAATGAGCAGTTCTTC
>-|-|TRBJ1-2|TRBV7-8
CASSLVKGANYGYTF
TGTGCCAGCAGCTTAGTAAAGGGTGCTAACTATGGCTACACCTTC
>-|-|TRBJ2-3|TRBV27
CASSLMGRVTSDTQYF
TGTGCCAGCAGTTTAATGGGCAGGGTAACGTCAGATACGCAGTATTTT
>-|-|TRBJ2-3|TRBV6-1
CASSRAGGTQYF
TGTGCCAGCAGTCGAGCCGGGGGAACGCAGTATTTT
>few|-|TRBJ2-1|TRBV11-3
CASSFRVSSYNEQFF
TGTGCCAGCAGCTTCCGGGTGAGCTCCTACAATGAGCAGTTCTTC
>-|TRBD1|TRBJ1-1|TRBV29-1
CSVGTGGNTEAFF
TGCAGCGTCGGGACAGGGGGGAACACTGAAGCTTTCTTT
>-|TRBD1|TRBJ1-1|TRBV29-1
CSSGQGDTEAFF
TGCAGCAGCGGACAGGGGGACACTGAAGCTTTCTTT
>-|-|TRBJ1-3|TRBV6-1
CASRLSDDSGNTIYF
TGTGCCAGCAGACTTTCCGACGATTCTGGAAACACCATATATTTT
>-|-|TRBJ2-5|TRBV6-5
CASSYSTTGAQETQYF
TGTGCCAGCAGTTACTCGACGACAGGAGCCCAAGAGACCCAGTACTTC
>-|TRBD2|TRBJ2-3|TRBV20-1
CSAGSELAGGNADTQYF
TGCAGTGCGGGGAGCGAACTAGCGGGGGGCAATGCAGATACGCAGTATTTT
>-|-|TRBJ1-1|TRBV29-1
CSVGDRLNTEAFF
TGCAGCGTGGGAGACAGGTTGAACACTGAAGCTTTCTTT
>once|-|TRBJ1-1|TRBV12-3/TRBV12-4
CASTLRGHTEAFF
TGTGCCAGCACTTTGCGGGGGCACACTGAAGCTTTCTTT
>-|-|TRBJ2-5|TRBV7-3
CASSSRVDETQYF
TGTGCCAGCAGCTCCCGGGTAGACGAGACCCAGTACTTC
>-|-|TRBJ1-5|TRBV12-3/TRBV12-4
CASTENGRIQPQHF
TGTGCCAGCACCGAGAACGGGCGAATTCAGCCCCAGCATTTT
>few|-|TRBJ1-3|TRBV7-8
CASSLAGVVGNTIYF
TGTGCCAGCAGCTTGGCAGGGGTAGTTGGAAACACCATATATTTT
>few|TRBD1|TRBJ1-5|TRBV19
CASSMAGGRGGQPQHF
TGTGCCAGTAGTATGGCAGGGGGCAGAGGGGGCCAGCCCCAGCATTTT